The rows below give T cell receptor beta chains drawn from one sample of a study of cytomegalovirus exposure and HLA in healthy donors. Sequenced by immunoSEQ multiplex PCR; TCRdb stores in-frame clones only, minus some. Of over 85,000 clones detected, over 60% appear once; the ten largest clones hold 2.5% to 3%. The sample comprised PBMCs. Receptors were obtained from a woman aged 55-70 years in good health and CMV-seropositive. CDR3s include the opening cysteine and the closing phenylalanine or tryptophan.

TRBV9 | CASSVVGGSTDTQYF
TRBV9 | CASSVEQGIVETQYF
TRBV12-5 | CASIGGTTPRRSYNEQFF
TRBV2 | CASSQPGEQYF
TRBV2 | CASNPGLARVAKNIQYF
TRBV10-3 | CAISPREGALNEQFF
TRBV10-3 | CAISVSVGLAGGYNEQFF
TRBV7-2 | CASSLGSGPYNEQFF
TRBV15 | CATSRGASGRRYNEQFF
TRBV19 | CASSIGLAAYEQYF
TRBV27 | CASRWTVNSNQPQHF
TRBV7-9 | CASSPGQGTDEQFF
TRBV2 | CASSGNRNIQYF
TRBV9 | CASSVQPQGDTIYF
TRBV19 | CASSTTPQASNTEAFF
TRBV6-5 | CASSYSRTGYTDTQYF
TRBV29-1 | CSVQGVDYGYTF
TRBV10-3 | CAISREQGSEAFF
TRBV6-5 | CASGRTDENEKLFF
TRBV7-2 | CASSSQRTGDWQRETQYF
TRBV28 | CASSFSPWTAYEKLFF
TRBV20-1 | CSAPWTEKAFF
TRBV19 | CASSIARTGEETQYF
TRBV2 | CASSEKLAGGRETQYF
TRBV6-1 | CASSEATGSRRISSTDTQYF
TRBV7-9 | CASSLGVEAFF
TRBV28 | CASSRGGLTAGYYGYTF
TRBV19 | CASTGTGGGDTQYF
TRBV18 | CASSPGFRGQGDTIYF
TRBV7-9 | CSSSLATGHQKGYTEAFF
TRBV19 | CASTGPGDSVYGYTF
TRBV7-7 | CASSPGTSGTDTQYF
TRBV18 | CASSPPAGAAYEQYF